The 13 T cell receptor beta chains given below trace back to one sample, sequenced in a study of Graves' ophthalmopathy and Graves' hyperthyroidism. Researchers took RNA transcripts and amplified TCR beta CDR3 regions from them. HTBI primers primed a first-round RT-PCR, and a second-round multiplex PCR followed. TCRdb analysed the multiplex PCR reads with MiXCR anew, one entry per CDR3 protein. This sample has 200,000 to 250,000 distinct CDR3 sequences, with roughly 21% found just once. The specimen sequenced was peripheral blood. The receptors were sampled from a woman between 50 and 59 years old with Graves' ophthalmopathy.

This clonotype was counted between two and nine times. The rearrangement links TRBV28 to TRBJ2-7, with 9 bases lining up with TRBD1. V trimming: 3 bases; J trimming: 4 bases; junction bases outside the gene matches: 7. Germline assignment: CDR1 MDHEN and CDR2 SYDVKM. This CDR3 region has 15 residues. The DNA of the CDR3 is TGTGCCAGCAGTTTTATGGGACAGGGCCCTTACGAGCAGTACTTC. It translates to CASSFMGQGPYEQYF.

This clonotype was recorded at least ten times. This chain connects TRBV25-1 to TRBJ2-7; D gene unclear. In germline, CDR1 is MGHDK, CDR2 SYGVNS. The V gene lost 5 bases and the J gene lost 4 bases, with 18 bases spanning the gap. CDR3 length equals 15 residues. CDR3 coding DNA: TGTGCCAGCAGTAACGAGCGCATGGGTGGGTACGAGCAGTACTTC. Residues: CASSNERMGGYEQYF.

Regarding this clonotype: The junction does not match germline at one end; this may be a read error. The V gene is TRBV7-9, the J gene TRBJ1-5; D might be TRBD1 (5 bases). Germline V gene sequence: CDR1 SEHNR, CDR2 FQNEAQ (reference sequence). CDR3 length: 15 residues. The CDR3 DNA follows: TGTGCCAGCAGTTTAGCGCGGACACCCAATCAGCCCCAGCATTTT. It translates to CASSLARTPNQPQHF.

This clonotype was recorded many times. This chain joins TRBV27 and TRBJ2-7; TRBD2 matches at 9 bases. Germline V gene lookup returns CDR1 MNHEY and CDR2 SMNVEV (reference sequence). V was pared by 11 bases and J by 3 bases, with 5 bases of the junction left unmatched. CDR3 length: 12 amino acids. Written as DNA, the CDR3 is TGTGCCTCTTGGACTAGCGACTACGAGCAGTACTTC. This encodes CASWTSDYEQYF.

V gene TRBV28 combines with J gene TRBJ2-7; 14 bases are a match to TRBD2. V dropped 5 bases and J dropped 4; count of bases not matched to a gene: 7. Germline CDR1 and CDR2: MDHEN and SYDVKM. CDR3 length equals 16 residues. The chain's CDR3 is CASSPGLAGGLYEQYF. CDR3 nucleotides: TGTGCCAGCAGTCCCGGACTAGCGGGAGGTCTGTACGAGCAGTACTTC.

This clonotype appeared many times. The chain recombines TRBV19 with TRBJ1-2; D may be TRBD1 (5 bases). Trimming stripped 6 bases from V and 8 bases from J, with 22 bases between. This CDR3 is built from 15 residues. CDR1 is LNHDA, CDR2 SQIVND, per germline (reference sequence). For the CDR3, the DNA is TGTGCCAGTAGACTATCGACAGTCCCTCTCTCAGGCTACACCTTC. Translation: CASRLSTVPLSGYTF.

This clonotype has ten or more counts. The chain couples TRBV12-3 or TRBV12-4 to TRBJ2-5, with 7 bases aligning to TRBD1. CDR3 length equals 15 residues. With 6 bases clipped from V and 1 base from J, the junction kept 8 bases outside the gene matches. The CDR3 protein is CASRPDRVVQETQYF. The CDR3 DNA reads TGTGCCAGCAGACCCGACAGGGTGGTCCAAGAGACCCAGTACTTC.

This clonotype was recorded at least ten times. The chain employs TRBV6-1 and TRBJ1-5; no firm D call. This CDR3 is built from 12 residues. V was trimmed by 7 bases and J by 3 bases, leaving 7 bases between them. CDR1 and CDR2 from the germline V gene are MNHNS and SASEGT. This CDR3 reads CASIGLNQPQHF. Written as DNA, the CDR3 is TGTGCCAGCATAGGACTCAATCAGCCCCAGCATTTT.

This clonotype was observed many times. The chain links TRBV5-1 to TRBJ2-7, with 7 bases fitting TRBD1. Germline CDR1 and CDR2: SGHRS and YFSETQ. The CDR3 covers 14 residues. With V trimmed by 0 bases and J by 6 bases, 6 bases remained unmatched. For the CDR3, the DNA is TGCGCCAGCAGCTTGGCACTGACAGGGTCCGAGCAGTACTTC. Its protein product is CASSLALTGSEQYF.

This clonotype was counted many times. This chain joins TRBV11-2 and TRBJ1-2, with TRBD1 matching over 8 bases. Germline V gene lookup returns CDR1 SGHAT and CDR2 FQNNGV. This CDR3 is built from 16 residues. The V gene end was trimmed by 6 bases and the J gene end by 2 bases; junction bases not matched to a gene: 11. CDR3 nucleotide sequence: TGTGCCAGCAGATCCTGGGGTCGGGACAGGAACTATGGCTACACCTTC. It translates to CASRSWGRDRNYGYTF.

This clonotype came up many times. V and J are TRBV6-1 and TRBJ2-2, with 7 positions matching TRBD1. The CDR3 runs to 16 residues. The junction had 12 bases not matched to a gene; V was cut back by 4 bases and J by 7 bases. The V gene's germline CDR1 is MNHNS and CDR2 SASEGT. The CDR3 DNA follows: TGTGCCAGCAGTGCGTCCCAGACAGGGTTGGGCGGGGAGCTGTTTTTT. Protein product: CASSASQTGLGGELFF.

This clonotype was seen many times. The chain uses TRBV30 and TRBJ1-2, with 7 bases fitting TRBD1. CDR1 GTSNPN and CDR2 SVGIG come from the germline V gene (reference sequence). The junction had 11 bases not matched to a gene; V was cut back by 4 bases and J by 3 bases. CDR3 length equals 15 residues. In DNA, the CDR3 is TGTGCCTGGACTTTACAGGACAGGCGCGACTATGGCTACACCTTC. Translating gives CAWTLQDRRDYGYTF.

This clonotype was counted at least ten times. V is TRBV25-1 and J is TRBJ2-7; 9 positions match TRBD1. CDR1 is MGHDK and CDR2 is SYGVNS in the germline V gene. Germline trimming cut 6 bases from V and 6 bases from J; bases unmatched to any gene: 9. The CDR3 contains 14 residues. CDR3 coding DNA: TGTGCCAGCAGCAGGGACAGGGTGTCGCCCGAGCAGTACTTC. This encodes CASSRDRVSPEQYF.